The rows below give T cell receptor beta chains drawn from one sample of a study of blood T cells in healthy people across ages. In TCRdb, the 5' RACE reads were re-called with MiXCR into one record per CDR3 protein. In the table there are roughly 800,000 distinct CDR3 sequences, roughly 64% of which are singletons. Sample: blood. These receptors were obtained from a man aged 30 to 45 in good health. CDR3s leave out the opening cysteine and the closing phenylalanine or tryptophan.

V: TRBV18
J: TRBJ2-7
CDR3: ASSPLKHGTVPYEQY

V: TRBV5-1
J: TRBJ2-1
CDR3: ASERGADNEQF

V: TRBV5-1
J: TRBJ1-2
CDR3: ASRPGQGTYGYT

V: TRBV4-2
J: TRBJ2-7
CDR3: ASSQLGQGGGEQY

V: TRBV12-3/TRBV12-4
J: TRBJ2-1
CDR3: ATGTESYNEQF

V: TRBV7-9
J: TRBJ1-2
CDR3: ASSPGQGWSYT

V: TRBV29-1
J: TRBJ2-7
CDR3: SVAPGLPYEQY

V: TRBV20-1
J: TRBJ1-1
CDR3: SARPEAF

V: TRBV3-1
J: NA
CDR3: ASSQDGMYEQY

V: TRBV12-5
J: NA
CDR3: ASGLTSNDEQY

V: TRBV6-2/TRBV6-3
J: TRBJ2-3
CDR3: ASSYPLDYYEGTDTQY

V: TRBV25-1
J: TRBJ2-1
CDR3: ASSDANVGRGQF

V: TRBV24-1
J: TRBJ2-1
CDR3: ATSDRRGRSYNEQF

V: TRBV12-3/TRBV12-4
J: TRBJ2-4
CDR3: ASSRGLTAKNIQY

V: TRBV12-3/TRBV12-4
J: TRBJ2-4
CDR3: ASSTRDPKDIQY

V: TRBV20-1
J: TRBJ2-1
CDR3: SAEGGLHSYNERF

V: TRBV27
J: TRBJ2-1
CDR3: ASSLWGWTDNEQF

V: TRBV20-1
J: TRBJ1-2
CDR3: SASLPGINYGYT

V: TRBV4-2
J: TRBJ2-1
CDR3: ASSQDVGTHNEEQF

V: TRBV7-3
J: TRBJ2-5
CDR3: ASSLIGGETQY

V: TRBV4-2
J: TRBJ1-2
CDR3: ASSQDPGGGYT

V: TRBV7-9
J: TRBJ2-1
CDR3: ASSQRAGGTYYNEQF

V: TRBV4-3
J: TRBJ2-1
CDR3: ASARALLRNEQF

V: TRBV29-1
J: TRBJ2-1
CDR3: SVEDRQGVRNEQF

V: TRBV4-3
J: NA
CDR3: ASSQDRGGVRGEQY

V: TRBV12-3/TRBV12-4
J: TRBJ2-1
CDR3: ASRPAGGKLLAGGPPTNEQF

V: TRBV20-1
J: TRBJ2-7
CDR3: SARLDGLYEQY

V: TRBV29-1
J: TRBJ2-1
CDR3: SVGDRRGPYNEQF

V: TRBV6-1
J: TRBJ2-5
CDR3: ASSIGRGETQY

V: TRBV15
J: TRBJ2-7
CDR3: ATSSTGGEQY

V: TRBV6-5
J: TRBJ2-7
CDR3: ASSYSGHPGEQY

V: TRBV20-1
J: TRBJ2-7
CDR3: SASVGSSYEQY

V: TRBV20-1
J: TRBJ2-7
CDR3: SARELRGPHEQY

V: TRBV7-2
J: NA
CDR3: TSSLEAGRRGETQY